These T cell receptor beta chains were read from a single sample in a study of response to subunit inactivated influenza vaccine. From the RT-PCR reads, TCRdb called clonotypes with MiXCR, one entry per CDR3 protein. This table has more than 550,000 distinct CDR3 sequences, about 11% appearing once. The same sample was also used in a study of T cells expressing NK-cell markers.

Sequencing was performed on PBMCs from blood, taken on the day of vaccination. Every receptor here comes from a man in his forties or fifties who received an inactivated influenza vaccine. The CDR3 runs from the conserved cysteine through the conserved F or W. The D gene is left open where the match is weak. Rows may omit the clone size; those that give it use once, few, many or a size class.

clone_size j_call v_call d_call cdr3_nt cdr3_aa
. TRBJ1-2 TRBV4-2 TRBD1 TGTGCCAGCAGCCAAGATGTGAAGCAGGGGGCCTATGGCTACACCTTC CASSQDVKQGAYGYTF
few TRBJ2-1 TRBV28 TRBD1 TGTGCCAGCAGTCCAGGGGGACAGGGGGTGGATGAGCAGTTCTTC CASSPGGQGVDEQFF
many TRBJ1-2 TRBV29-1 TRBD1 TGCAGCGTTGAAAAGGGGACAGGGGGGGTCTATGGCTACACCTTC CSVEKGTGGVYGYTF
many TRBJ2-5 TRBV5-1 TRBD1 TGCGCCAGCAGCTCAGGTGCGGCAGGGGGAGAGACCCAGTACTTC CASSSGAAGGETQYF
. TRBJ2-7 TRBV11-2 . TGTGCCAGCAGCTTTTTCGTCGGCGGGAACTACGAGCAGTACTTC CASSFFVGGNYEQYF
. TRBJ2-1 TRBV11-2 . TGTGCCAGCAGCTTAGGTGGCACGACCTACAATGAGCAGTTCTTC CASSLGGTTYNEQFF
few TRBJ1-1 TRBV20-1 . TGCAGTGCTAGGATAGGGGCGGTGAACACTGAAGCTTTCTTT CSARIGAVNTEAFF
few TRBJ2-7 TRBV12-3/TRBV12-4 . TGTGCCAGCAGAAAAGTTTTCGGGGTTCGGGGAGAGCAGTACTTC CASRKVFGVRGEQYF
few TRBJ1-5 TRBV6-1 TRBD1 TGTGCCAGCAGTCGCGGGACAGGGTTGTTCGATAGCAATCAGCCCCAGCATTTT CASSRGTGLFDSNQPQHF
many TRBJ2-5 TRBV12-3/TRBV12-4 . TGTGCCAGCAGTTTATCAGGGGGGGGCCTTGGTGCCCAGTACTTC CASSLSGGGLGAQYF
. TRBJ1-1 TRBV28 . TGTGCCAGCAGTCCCTTCCTTGTTGGGAACACTGAAGCTTTCTTT CASSPFLVGNTEAFF
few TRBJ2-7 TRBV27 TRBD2 TGTGCCAGCAGCAGACTAGCGGGAGGCCTCTACTACGAGCAGTACTTC CASSRLAGGLYYEQYF
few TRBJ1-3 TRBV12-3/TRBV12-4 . TGTGCCAGCAGCCCAGGGGTGTCGGCTGGAAACACCATATATTTT CASSPGVSAGNTIYF
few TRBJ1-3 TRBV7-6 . TGTGCCAGCAGCCCAGGGATGAGCTCTGGAAACACCATATATTTT CASSPGMSSGNTIYF
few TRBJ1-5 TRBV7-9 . TGTGCCAGCAGCTTAGTCGACACTTATCAGCCCCAGCATTTT CASSLVDTYQPQHF
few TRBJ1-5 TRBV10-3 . TGTGCCATCAGTGAGCTGTGGGGAGGAGATCAGCCCCAGCATTTT CAISELWGGDQPQHF
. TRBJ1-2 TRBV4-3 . TGCGCCAGCAGCCCCGCTTTGACAGGAATGAGTGGCTACACCTTC CASSPALTGMSGYTF
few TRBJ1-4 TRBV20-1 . TGCAGTGCTAGAGATGTCCTTGACGGAATTAATGAAAAACTGTTTTTT CSARDVLDGINEKLFF
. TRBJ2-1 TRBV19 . TGTGCCAGTAGTTCTCTCTTCGGTTACAACAATGAGCAGTTCTTC CASSSLFGYNNEQFF
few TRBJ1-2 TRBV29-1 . TGCAGCGCCGACGGTGGCTACACCTTC CSADGGYTF
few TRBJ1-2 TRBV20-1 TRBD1 TGCAGTGCTAATCCGGGACAGGGGCGCTACTATGGCTACACCTTC CSANPGQGRYYGYTF
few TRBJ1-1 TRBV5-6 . TGTGCCAGCAGCTTCGAACGGGATGAAGCTTTCTTT CASSFERDEAFF
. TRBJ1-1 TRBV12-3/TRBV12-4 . TGTGCCAGCAGTTTCGGGCGGACGAACACTGAAGCTTTCTTT CASSFGRTNTEAFF
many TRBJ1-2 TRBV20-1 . TGCAGTGCTAGAGACCGAAACCCCTATGGCTACACCTTC CSARDRNPYGYTF
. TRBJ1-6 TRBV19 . TGTGCCAGTACCGGAGGTCGGAATTACCGTGGTTCACCCCTCCACTTT CASTGGRNYRGSPLHF